This entry lists 4 T cell receptor beta chains sequenced from one sample in a study of cytomegalovirus exposure and HLA in healthy donors. Amplification used 60 Vbeta primers and 13 Jbeta primers. Profiling relied on immunoSEQ multiplex PCR, and the TCRdb table lists in-frame clones only, not all of them. The sample shows 150,000 to 200,000 clones, more than 75% of them seen only once. The specimen sequenced was PBMCs. These receptors came from a man younger than 35 in good health and CMV-seropositive.

The rearrangement joins TRBV29-1 to TRBJ2-1; a weak D match, TRBD1 (6 bases). V lost 7 bases and J lost 4, with 17 bases in between. There are 14 residues in the CDR3. Germline V gives CDR1 SQVTM, CDR2 ANQGSEA. The chain's CDR3 is CSAIKPGQYNEQFF. DNA of the CDR3: TGCAGCGCTATAAAACCCGGACAGTACAATGAGCAGTTCTTC.

The J gene is TRBJ2-1, the V gene TRBV2; TRBD2 matches 12 bases. Germline V lookup: CDR1 SNHLY, CDR2 FYNNEI. V trimming: 1 base; J trimming: 2 bases; junction bases outside the gene matches: 3. This CDR3 has 17 residues. The CDR3 nucleotides read TGTGCCAGCAGTGAAGGACTAGCGGGGGAACCCTACAATGAGCAGTTCTTC. Encoded protein: CASSEGLAGEPYNEQFF.

This clone showed up just a few times. The V call is TRBV4-1, the J call TRBJ1-1; D perhaps matches TRBD1 (6 bases). The length of the CDR3 is 16 residues. Per the germline V gene, CDR1 is MGHRA and CDR2 is YSYEKL. Trimming took off 0 bases at V and 1 base at J, with 12 bases between the two ends. This chain's CDR3 is CASSQDQGQKNTEAFF. The CDR3, as DNA: TGCGCCAGCAGCCAAGATCAAGGACAGAAGAACACTGAAGCTTTCTTT.

The rearrangement joins TRBV7-2 to TRBJ1-2; D perhaps matches TRBD1 (6 bases). CDR1 SGHTA and CDR2 FQGNSA come from the germline V gene. Trimming left V 5 bases short and J 6 bases short, with 25 bases between. The CDR3 length is 17 residues. The CDR3 region has the DNA TGTGCCAGCAGCCCTAGCCCTTACAGGGACCCGTCAAATGGCTACACCTTC. It yields the protein CASSPSPYRDPSNGYTF.